This TCR beta chain was observed in a study of OX40 agonist ivuxolimab in advanced cancers. The method was immunoSEQ multiplex PCR; TCRdb's version includes in-frame clones alone and lacks a portion of them. The sample carries 12,000 or so clones, approximately 82% recorded once. The sample consisted of CD4+ or CD8+ T cells sorted from blood, taken in a trial of the OX40 agonist ivuxolimab. The sequence derives from an adult with an advanced solid tumor such as melanoma, head and neck, liver or kidney cancer.

This chain's CDR3 is CASSLPGLAGYNEQFF. CDR3 DNA: TGCGCCAGCAGCTTGCCCGGACTAGCGGGATACAATGAGCAGTTCTTC. The rearrangement uses TRBV5-1 and TRBJ2-1; 12 positions match TRBD2. This CDR3 contains 16 residues. Looked up from germline, CDR1 is SGHRS and CDR2 is YFSETQ. Trimming cost V 1 base and J 4 bases; bases outside gene matches: 3.